A selection of T cell receptor beta chains follows, all from one sample in a study of OX40 agonist ivuxolimab in advanced cancers. Assay: immunoSEQ multiplex PCR; the TCRdb copy retains only in-frame clones and omits some. Of tens of thousands of clones listed, about 86% are singletons. The input for sequencing was CD4+ or CD8+ T cells sorted from blood, taken in a trial of the OX40 agonist ivuxolimab. All receptors come from an adult with an advanced solid tumor such as melanoma, head and neck, liver or kidney cancer. Each CDR3 is given with its conserved first and last residue. A D gene is named only where the DNA matches it firmly. Only some rows state a clone size, as once, few, many or a class for expanded clones.

TRBV7-3,.,TRBJ2-3,.,TGTGCCAGCAGCTTCCGATTCTCAGATACGCAGTATTTT,CASSFRFSDTQYF
TRBV18,.,TRBJ1-5,once,TGTGCCAGCTCACGATTACCAGGGAAGTATGATCAGCCCCAGCATTTT,CASSRLPGKYDQPQHF
TRBV12-5,.,TRBJ1-1,.,TGTGCTAGTGGTTTGGCCCCGGGGGACACTGAAGCTTTCTTT,CASGLAPGDTEAFF
TRBV6-1,.,TRBJ1-1,few,TGTGCCAGCAGTGTTTCCGGGGTATGGGTTACTGAAGCTTTCTTT,CASSVSGVWVTEAFF
TRBV4-3,TRBD1,TRBJ2-3,.,TGCGCCAGCAGTCGGGAATGGGGACAGGGGGTCACAGATACGCAGTATTTT,CASSREWGQGVTDTQYF
TRBV7-2,TRBD2,TRBJ2-3,.,TGTGCCAGCAGCTCAGACGGGAGGAGGACAGATACGCAGTATTTT,CASSSDGRRTDTQYF
TRBV7-9,TRBD2,TRBJ2-1,.,TGTGCCAGCTCAGGCGGTAGCGGGATAAATGAGCAGTTCTTC,CASSGGSGINEQFF
TRBV7-2,.,TRBJ2-2,.,TGTGCCAGCAGCTCTCACCCGGGACAAAACACCGGGGAGCTGTTTTTT,CASSSHPGQNTGELFF
TRBV2,TRBD1,TRBJ1-3,.,TGTGCCAGCAGCCCGGGACAGCCTGGAAACACCATATATTTT,CASSPGQPGNTIYF
TRBV30,TRBD1,TRBJ1-4,.,TGTGCCTGGCTATCCCGGGACAGGGGGCGAGGAAAACTGTTTTTT,CAWLSRDRGRGKLFF
TRBV5-5,.,TRBJ2-1,.,TGTGCCAGCAACGTCGCGCTGAGCTCCTACAATGAGCAGTTCTTC,CASNVALSSYNEQFF
TRBV19,.,TRBJ2-3,.,TGTGCCAGTAGCCTCACAGATACGCAGTATTTT,CASSLTDTQYF
TRBV7-2,.,TRBJ1-3,.,TGTGCCAGCAGCTTACTCTGGGATCCTGGAAACACCATATATTTT,CASSLLWDPGNTIYF
TRBV4-3,.,TRBJ1-6,few,TGCGCCAGCAGCCAAGGTCCCGGGACTAGGGATTCACCCCTCCACTTT,CASSQGPGTRDSPLHF
TRBV4-1,.,TRBJ2-2,once,TGCGCCAGCAGCCTTGGCGTCGGGACTTATGACACCGGGGAGCTGTTTTTT,CASSLGVGTYDTGELFF
TRBV18,.,TRBJ2-5,.,TGTGCCAGCTCGGGACCAAGGACAGATGAGACCCAGTACTTC,CASSGPRTDETQYF
TRBV5-8,TRBD1,TRBJ1-3,.,TGTGCCACCCCATCGACAGGGGGGACCTTCTCTGGAAACACCATATATTTT,CATPSTGGTFSGNTIYF
TRBV5-5,TRBD1,TRBJ2-7,.,TGTGCCAGCAGCCAGCTACAGGGGTCCTACGAGCAGTACTTC,CASSQLQGSYEQYF
TRBV18,.,TRBJ2-1,.,TGTGCCAGCTCACCCCCCCCGGGGGCCTACAATGAGCAGTTCTTC,CASSPPPGAYNEQFF
TRBV19,TRBD1,TRBJ2-7,.,TGTGCCAGTATGGGGACAGGAGCTTACGAGCAGTACTTC,CASMGTGAYEQYF
TRBV28,TRBD1,TRBJ2-2,.,TGTGCCAGCAGATCCGGGACAGGGCCCGTCGGGGAGCTGTTTTTT,CASRSGTGPVGELFF
TRBV27,TRBD2,TRBJ2-3,.,TGTGCCAGCAGTATACTAGCGGGGGGCCCCACAGATACGCAGTATTTT,CASSILAGGPTDTQYF
TRBV10-3,TRBD1,TRBJ1-1,.,TGTGCCATCAGTGGGACAGGGCGCGTAACTGAAGCTTTCTTT,CAISGTGRVTEAFF
TRBV18,TRBD2,TRBJ2-7,.,TGTGCCAGCTCACCACCTAGCGGGAGTCTAACCGAGCAGTACTTC,CASSPPSGSLTEQYF
TRBV6-1,TRBD1,TRBJ1-5,.,TGTGCCAGCACTTTAGGACAGGGGGGGAATCAGCCCCAGCATTTT,CASTLGQGGNQPQHF
TRBV6-1,TRBD2,TRBJ2-7,.,TGTGCCAGCAGCGCCACTAGCGGAGTCTACTACGAGCAGTACTTC,CASSATSGVYYEQYF
TRBV11-1,.,TRBJ2-6,.,TGTGCCAGCAGCATTAGGGTACTGGGGCCTGGGGCCAACGTCCTGACTTTC,CASSIRVLGPGANVLTF
TRBV5-8,TRBD1,TRBJ2-5,.,TGTGCCAGCAGGACAGGACAGGGTTGGTTAGAGACCCAGTACTTC,CASRTGQGWLETQYF
TRBV11-3,.,TRBJ1-1,.,TGTGCCAGCAGCTTAGGGGGTCTGAACACTGAAGCTTTCTTT,CASSLGGLNTEAFF
TRBV4-1,TRBD1,TRBJ2-1,.,TGCGCCAGCAGCCGGGACAGGGAGAAGTTCTTC,CASSRDREKFF
TRBV2,TRBD1,TRBJ1-2,.,TGTGCCAGCAGCGGACAGGGGAACTATGGCTACACCTTC,CASSGQGNYGYTF
TRBV6-5,TRBD1,TRBJ2-3,.,TGTGCCAGCAGTTCTTCCGGGACAGGGGATACGCAGTATTTT,CASSSSGTGDTQYF
TRBV19,.,TRBJ2-2,.,TGTGCCAGTAGTGTCCAGGGGATGGCCGGGGAGCTGTTTTTT,CASSVQGMAGELFF
TRBV28,.,TRBJ2-5,.,TGTGCCAGCATTAGTTCCCCTCGGCGAAGCCAAGAGACCCAGTACTTC,CASISSPRRSQETQYF
TRBV28,TRBD1,TRBJ2-2,.,TGTGCCAGCACGCCAGGGGGAGCGACCGGGGAGCTGTTTTTT,CASTPGGATGELFF
TRBV5-6,TRBD2,TRBJ2-1,.,TGTGCCAGCAGCTTCAGGACTAGCGGGAGGCTCAATGAGCAGTTCTTC,CASSFRTSGRLNEQFF
TRBV7-3,.,TRBJ2-1,.,TGTGCCAGCAGGCAATCGGGCTCATCCAATGAGCAGTTCTTC,CASRQSGSSNEQFF
TRBV5-4,.,TRBJ1-3,.,TGTGCCAGCAGCCACCCGTCGGGCTCTGGAAACACCATATATTTT,CASSHPSGSGNTIYF
TRBV27,TRBD1,TRBJ1-2,.,TGTGCCAGCAGTGTAACAGGGGCCCAAGGCTACACCTTC,CASSVTGAQGYTF
TRBV9,TRBD2,TRBJ2-1,.,TGTGCCAGCAGCCCTAGCGGGGCTAGCTCCTACAATGAGCAGTTCTTC,CASSPSGASSYNEQFF
TRBV5-8,TRBD1,TRBJ2-6,.,TGTGCCAGCAGGCATGGGACAGGGTCCCTCGGGGGGGCCAACGTCCTGACTTTC,CASRHGTGSLGGANVLTF
TRBV7-2,.,TRBJ1-4,.,TGTGCCAGCAGCTTATCTCGGGATGAAAAACTGTTTTTT,CASSLSRDEKLFF
TRBV19,.,TRBJ2-3,once,TGTGCCAGTAGTATAGCGAGCACAGATACGCAGTATTTT,CASSIASTDTQYF
TRBV5-1,.,TRBJ2-7,.,TGCGCCAGCAGCTTCGGACTCTGGGACAACTCCTACGAGCAGTACTTC,CASSFGLWDNSYEQYF
TRBV6-5,.,TRBJ1-1,.,TGTGCCAGCAGTTACCTGGGTGAAGCTTTCTTT,CASSYLGEAFF
TRBV4-2,.,TRBJ2-1,.,TGTGCCAGCAGCCCGAACCTTGGGGAGGACTCCCCTCTGTTCTTC,CASSPNLGEDSPLFF
TRBV6-5,.,TRBJ1-2,.,TGTGCCAGCGCTAATGGAGGCTATGGCTACACCTTC,CASANGGYGYTF
TRBV6-5,.,TRBJ2-1,.,TGTGCCAGCAGCTCGAGTGGACAGAACAATGAGCAGTTCTTC,CASSSSGQNNEQFF
TRBV7-2,.,TRBJ1-2,once,TGTGCCAGCACCTCTTACCTCGAACTAAACGGGAACTATGGCTACACCTTC,CASTSYLELNGNYGYTF
TRBV2,.,TRBJ1-3,once,TGTGCCAGCAGTCTATCCCAGAGACACTCTGGAAACACCATATATTTT,CASSLSQRHSGNTIYF